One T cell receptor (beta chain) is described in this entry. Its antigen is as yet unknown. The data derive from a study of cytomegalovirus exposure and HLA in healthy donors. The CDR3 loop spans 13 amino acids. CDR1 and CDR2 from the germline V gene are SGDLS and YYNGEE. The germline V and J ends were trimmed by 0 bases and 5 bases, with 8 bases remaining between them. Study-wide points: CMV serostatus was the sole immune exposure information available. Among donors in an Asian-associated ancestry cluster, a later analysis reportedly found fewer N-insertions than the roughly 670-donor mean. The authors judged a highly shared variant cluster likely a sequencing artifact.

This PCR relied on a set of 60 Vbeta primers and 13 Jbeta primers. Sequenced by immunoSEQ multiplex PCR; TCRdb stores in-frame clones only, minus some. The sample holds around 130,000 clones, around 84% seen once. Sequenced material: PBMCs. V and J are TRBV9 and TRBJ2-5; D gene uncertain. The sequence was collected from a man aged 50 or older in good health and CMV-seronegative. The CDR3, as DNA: TGTGCCAGCAGCGTAGGGTCGGTGGAGACCCAGTACTTC. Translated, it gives CASSVGSVETQYF. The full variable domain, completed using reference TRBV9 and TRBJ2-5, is DSGVTQTPKHLITATGQRVTLRCSPRSGDLSVYWYQQSLDQGLQFLIQYYNGEERAKGNILERFSAQQFPDLHSELNLSSLELGDSALYFCASSVGSVETQYFGPGTRLLVL.